Presented here are 19 T cell receptor beta chains from one specimen sequenced in a study of blood T cell repertoires in COVID-19. Profiling relied on immunoSEQ multiplex PCR, and the TCRdb table lists in-frame clones only, not all of them. The sample has 120,000 to 150,000 clones, approximately 80% seen once. The sequencing sample was made of peripheral blood. These receptors all come from a woman aged 40 to 50 with active or convalescent COVID-19.

V and J are TRBV11-2 and TRBJ2-2; 7 bases match TRBD2. The ends lost 0 bases at V and 5 bases at J; junction bases unmatched: 0. CDR1 is SGHAT, CDR2 FQNNGV, per germline. This CDR3 region has 14 residues. The CDR3 DNA is TGTGCCAGCAGCTTAGAGGGGGGGACCGGGGAGCTGTTTTTT. It codes for CASSLEGGTGELFF.

This chain connects TRBV5-6 to TRBJ2-1; 12 positions match TRBD1. Trimming took 5 bases from V and 4 from J; bases not matched to a gene: 4. The CDR3 totals 15 residues. Germline lookup yields CDR1 SGHDT and CDR2 YYEEEE. The CDR3, as DNA: TGTGCCAGCAGTTGGGGACAGGGGGCTTACAATGAGCAGTTCTTC. Translation: CASSWGQGAYNEQFF.

In DNA, the CDR3 is TGTGCCACCAGTGAGCAGTATAACACAGATACGCAGTATTTT. It yields the protein CATSEQYNTDTQYF. The chain recombines TRBV24-1 with TRBJ2-3; D is uncertain. V was shortened by 4 bases and J by 2 bases, with 9 bases between the two germline ends. Germline CDR1 is KGHDR and CDR2 is SFDVKD. The CDR3 contains 14 residues.

The chain carries TRBV15 and TRBJ1-3; TRBD1 agrees at 8 bases. The ends lost 0 bases at V and 8 bases at J; junction bases unmatched: 3. The CDR3 covers 14 residues. The germline gives CDR1 LNHNV, CDR2 YYDKDF (reference sequence). The chain's CDR3 is CATSRETGVYTIYF. CDR3 coding DNA: TGTGCCACCAGCAGAGAGACAGGGGTATACACCATATATTTT.

V gene TRBV5-6 combines with J gene TRBJ2-3, with TRBD1 matching over 11 bases. CDR3 length equals 15 residues. Germline V gene lookup returns CDR1 SGHDT and CDR2 YYEEEE. The V and J ends lost 4 bases and 6 bases, in that order; junction bases with no gene match: 7. For the CDR3, the DNA is TGTGCCAGCAGCCCGGGACAGGGGGGAGTGGATACGCAGTATTTT. The encoded protein is CASSPGQGGVDTQYF. The variable domain in full, with the rest retrieved from reference TRBV5-6 and TRBJ2-3, is DAGVTQSPTHLIKTRGQQVTLRCSPKSGHDTVSWYQQALGQGPQFIFQYYEEEERQRGNFPDRFSGHQFPNYSSELNVNALLLGDSALYLCASSPGQGGVDTQYFGPGTRLTVL.

The chain employs TRBV7-2 and TRBJ1-2, with a weak D call TRBD1 (5 bases). Germline V lookup: CDR1 SGHTA, CDR2 FQGNSA. The CDR3 consists of 16 residues. Between the trimmed V and J ends, which lost 4 bases and 3 bases, there was a span of 18 bases. As DNA, the CDR3 is TGTGCCAGCAGCTCAGGAAAGGCCGACAGCTACTATGGCTACACCTTC. This codes for CASSSGKADSYYGYTF. Based on the CDR3 plus reference TRBV7-2 and TRBJ1-2, the full variable domain is GAGVSQSPSNKVTEKGKDVELRCDPISGHTALYWYRQSLGQGLEFLIYFQGNSAPDKSGLPSDRFSAERTGGSVSTLTIQRTQQEDSAVYLCASSSGKADSYYGYTFGSGTRLTVV.

Here the CDR3 DNA reads TGTGCCAGCAGACTTGGACTAGCCCACACCGGGGAGCTGTTTTTT. The encoded protein is CASRLGLAHTGELFF. The rearrangement links TRBV7-2 to TRBJ2-2; 8 positions match TRBD2. Losses at the gene ends were 6 bases for V and 3 bases for J; bases not matched to a gene: 6. The CDR3 is 15 amino acids. Germline lookup yields CDR1 SGHTA and CDR2 FQGNSA. Combining the CDR3 with reference TRBV7-2 and TRBJ2-2 gives the whole variable domain GAGVSQSPSNKVTEKGKDVELRCDPISGHTALYWYRQSLGQGLEFLIYFQGNSAPDKSGLPSDRFSAERTGGSVSTLTIQRTQQEDSAVYLCASRLGLAHTGELFFGEGSRLTVL.

The chain joins TRBV28 to TRBJ1-5; D call uncertain. Trimming pared 4 bases from V and 0 bases from J, leaving 13 bases between. The CDR3 sequence is 16 residues long. Germline V gene data show CDR1 as MDHEN and CDR2 as SYDVKM. Here the CDR3 DNA reads TGTGCCAGCAGTTCCATGGGTGGAGGTAGCAATCAGCCCCAGCATTTT. This codes for CASSSMGGGSNQPQHF.

The CDR3: CASSPQGAREQYF. The DNA for the CDR3 is TGTGCCAGCAGCCCCCAGGGGGCGCGGGAGCAGTACTTC. The chain links TRBV9 to TRBJ2-7, with 8 bases aligning to TRBD1. Germline V gene data show CDR1 as SGDLS and CDR2 as YYNGEE. The V gene end was trimmed by 4 bases and the J gene end by 7 bases; junction bases not matched to a gene: 7. This CDR3 spans 13 amino acids. Complete variable domain (other parts from reference TRBV9 and TRBJ2-7): DSGVTQTPKHLITATGQRVTLRCSPRSGDLSVYWYQQSLDQGLQFLIQYYNGEERAKGNILERFSAQQFPDLHSELNLSSLELGDSALYFCASSPQGAREQYFGPGTRLTVT.

The chain carries TRBV6-5 and TRBJ1-1; 9 bases agree with TRBD1. Losses at the gene ends were 6 bases for V and 5 bases for J; bases not matched to a gene: 4. CDR1 and CDR2 from the germline V gene are MNHEY and SVGAGI. The CDR3 has 13 amino acids. The CDR3 is CASRRDRVTEAFF. The CDR3 nucleotides read TGTGCCAGCAGGCGGGACAGGGTAACTGAAGCTTTCTTT.

The V call is TRBV6-5, the J call TRBJ1-4; D not certain. Germline CDR1 MNHEY, CDR2 SVGAGI. V lost 0 bases and J 2 bases, leaving 10 bases between the germline ends. The CDR3 covers 16 residues. CDR3 nucleotides: TGTGCCAGCAGTTACTCACCGGGTGGTACTAATGAAAAACTGTTTTTT. Encoded protein: CASSYSPGGTNEKLFF.

V gene TRBV7-9 combines with J gene TRBJ2-2; D is perhaps TRBD1 (5 bases). The germline V and J ends were trimmed by 3 bases and 5 bases, with 7 bases remaining between them. The V gene's germline CDR1 is SEHNR and CDR2 FQNEAQ (reference sequence). The length of the CDR3 is 13 residues. The CDR3 sequence: CASSLTDTGELFF. The CDR3 DNA sequence: TGTGCCAGCAGCTTGACAGATACCGGGGAGCTGTTTTTT.

This clone was found a few times. The rearrangement uses TRBV7-2 and TRBJ2-7, with 12 bases fitting TRBD1. The CDR3 is 15 amino acids. Unmatched junction bases numbered 3, after V lost 4 bases and J lost 2 bases. Germline V gene sequence: CDR1 SGHTA, CDR2 FQGNSA. The CDR3 loop reads CASSWDRGPTYEQYF. CDR3 coding DNA: TGTGCCAGCAGCTGGGACAGGGGGCCTACCTACGAGCAGTACTTC.

CDR3 nucleotides: TGTGCCAGCAGCTTGTGGGCAGGGGGAACGGTTGGCTACACCTTC. Its protein is CASSLWAGGTVGYTF. V usage is TRBV5-6 and J usage is TRBJ1-2; 7 nucleotides match TRBD1. Germline V gives CDR1 SGHDT, CDR2 YYEEEE. With V trimmed by 1 base and J by 7 bases, 10 bases remained unmatched. The CDR3 spans 15 residues.

Note on this clone: With a much larger clone just one base away, this may be a read error. This chain joins TRBV6-2 or TRBV6-3 and TRBJ2-3; D possibly corresponds to TRBD2 (5 bases). The germline CDR1 and CDR2 sequences are MNHEY and SVGEGT. The CDR3 runs 14 residues. In DNA, the CDR3 is TGTGTCAGCAGTCCCGGACTTCCCACAGATACGCAGTATTTT. Its translation: CVSSPGLPTDTQYF.

DNA for the CDR3: TGTGCCAGCAGCCATACTAGCGGGGCAGATACGCAGTATTTT. It codes for CASSHTSGADTQYF. The chain links TRBV6-5 to TRBJ2-3, with TRBD2 matching 10 bases. CDR3 size: 14 residues. Germline trimming cut 6 bases from V and 4 bases from J; bases unmatched to any gene: 4. Germline V lookup: CDR1 MNHEY, CDR2 SVGAGI.

The rearrangement uses TRBV4-3 and TRBJ2-7, with TRBD2 matching 9 bases. There are 15 residues in the CDR3. Germline loops: CDR1 LGHNA, CDR2 YSLEER. J gave up 5 bases and V 1 base, and 6 bases lay outside the gene matches. The CDR3 region is CASSQGSGSEDEQYF. For the CDR3, the DNA is TGCGCCAGCAGCCAAGGTAGCGGGAGTGAAGACGAGCAGTACTTC.

This clone was observed a handful of times. This chain uses TRBV15 with TRBJ1-4; D is uncertain. The CDR3 extends over 13 amino acids. Trimming removed 5 bases from V and 4 bases from J, with 8 bases in between. The V gene's germline CDR1 is LNHNV and CDR2 YYDKDF (reference sequence). DNA of the CDR3: TGTGCCACCAGCGTGAGCCTTAATGAAAAACTGTTTTTT. This sequence encodes CATSVSLNEKLFF. Full variable domain (remainder filled in from reference TRBV15 and TRBJ1-4): DAMVIQNPRYQVTQFGKPVTLSCSQTLNHNVMYWYQQKSSQAPKLLFHYYDKDFNNEADTPDNFQSRRPNTSFCFLDIRSPGLGDTAMYLCATSVSLNEKLFFGSGTQLSVL.

J is TRBJ1-1 and V is TRBV10-2, with D perhaps matching TRBD1 (6 bases). Trimming left V 0 bases short and J 1 base short, with 9 bases between. This CDR3 region has 15 residues. Per germline, CDR1 WSHSY and CDR2 SAAADI. The CDR3 region is CASSESRGQNTEAFF. In DNA form, the CDR3 reads TGCGCCAGCAGTGAGTCTCGGGGACAGAACACTGAAGCTTTCTTT.